A selection of T cell receptor beta chains follows, all from one sample in a study of shared clonotypes between healthy human individuals. Sequenced by immunoSEQ multiplex PCR; TCRdb stores in-frame clones only, minus some. The sample lists hundreds of thousands of clones, less than 85% occurring once. The sequenced sample was memory CD4+ T cells sorted from blood. These receptors all come from a woman aged 30 to 39 in good health. Both conserved end residues are part of each CDR3. The order of the fields is V gene, CDR3 protein.

v_gene: TRBV9; CDR3aa: CASSPDRTSGNTIYF
v_gene: TRBV7-9; CDR3aa: CASSLASVFAGTQYF
v_gene: TRBV11-2; CDR3aa: CASSSGLPHTGELFF
v_gene: TRBV9; CDR3aa: CASSVLRANTEAFF
v_gene: TRBV5-1; CDR3aa: CASSLLQGGLETQYF
v_gene: TRBV6-1; CDR3aa: CASSEQSSGNTIYF
v_gene: TRBV15; CDR3aa: CATSRDQGRILFF
v_gene: TRBV19; CDR3aa: CASSIGVRNTGELFF
v_gene: TRBV30; CDR3aa: CAWSVQRTGAEKLFF
v_gene: TRBV19; CDR3aa: CASSNILNTEAFF
v_gene: TRBV28; CDR3aa: CASSIVQGARGYTF
v_gene: TRBV2; CDR3aa: CASARGLAGTDTQYF
v_gene: TRBV27; CDR3aa: CASSFQDTQYF
v_gene: TRBV18; CDR3aa: CASSRDNPNTGELFF
v_gene: TRBV7-9; CDR3aa: CASSSGGLAGVVNEQFF
v_gene: TRBV18; CDR3aa: CASSPKHRSSYEQYF
v_gene: TRBV28; CDR3aa: CASIPAGGGGYTF
v_gene: TRBV19; CDR3aa: CASRTSQGAFGVNEKLFF
v_gene: TRBV6-5; CDR3aa: CASSPNRGGHQPQHF
v_gene: TRBV6-1; CDR3aa: CASSEALRGAFF